Listed here are 8 T cell receptor beta chains from one sample, sequenced in a study of CD8 T cells in Susac syndrome. An input of roughly 0.5 to 1 ug of RNA was subjected to reverse transcription using random hexamers. TCRdb processed the immunoSEQ multiplex PCR reads anew with MiXCR; each CDR3 protein has one entry. The profile covers approximately 120,000 distinct CDR3 sequences, with over 90% appearing a single time and around 0.3% taken by the ten largest. The sample was CD8+ T cells from PBMCs. These receptors all stem from a human donor with multiple sclerosis.

The CDR3: CASSRGGTSGSLEQFF. The CDR3 nucleotides read TGTGCCAGCAGCAGAGGGGGGACTAGCGGGAGCTTGGAGCAGTTCTTC. The chain combines TRBV9 with TRBJ2-1, with 14 bases that match TRBD2. CDR3 length equals 16 residues. The trim removed 4 bases at V and 10 bases at J, leaving 10 bases unmatched. Germline V gene lookup returns CDR1 SGDLS and CDR2 YYNGEE. The variable domain in full, with the rest retrieved from reference TRBV9 and TRBJ2-1, is DSGVTQTPKHLITATGQRVTLRCSPRSGDLSVYWYQQSLDQGLQFLIQYYNGEERAKGNILERFSAQQFPDLHSELNLSSLELGDSALYFCASSRGGTSGSLEQFFGPGTRLTVL.

This sequence joins TRBV12-5 and TRBJ2-2; D is undetermined. Germline assignment: CDR1 LGHNT and CDR2 FRNRAP. The CDR3 has 17 amino acids. Trimming stripped 3 bases from V and 4 bases from J, with 18 bases between. CDR3 DNA: TGTGCTAGTGGTTTCCCAGAACTGGGGTTCAGCACCGGGGAGCTGTTTTTT. It codes for CASGFPELGFSTGELFF.

This chain joins TRBV7-9 and TRBJ2-3, with TRBD2 identical over 14 bases. V trimming: 3 bases; J trimming: 5 bases; junction bases outside the gene matches: 7. Germline CDR1 is SEHNR and CDR2 is FQNEAQ (reference sequence). The CDR3 has 17 residues. The CDR3 DNA follows: TGTGCCAGCAGCTTGCTCCCGGGACTAGCGGGAGTAGATACGCAGTATTTT. Amino acids: CASSLLPGLAGVDTQYF.

The chain links TRBV7-8 to TRBJ1-1; a possible D gene is TRBD1 (5 bases). The CDR3 covers 15 residues. Germline CDR1 and CDR2: SGHVS and FQNEAQ. The germline V and J ends were trimmed by 1 base and 8 bases, with 17 bases remaining between them. Here the CDR3 reads CASSLEGPGHGEAFF. The DNA for the CDR3 is TGTGCCAGCAGCTTAGAGGGACCGGGGCACGGAGAAGCTTTCTTT.

V and J are TRBV20-1 and TRBJ2-1; TRBD2 matches 7 bases. The CDR3 runs 16 residues. V dropped 0 bases and J dropped 3; count of bases not matched to a gene: 8. Per the germline V gene, CDR1 is DFQATT and CDR2 is SNEGSKA (reference sequence). Here the CDR3 DNA reads TGCAGTGCTAGAGATCCAGCGGGACTACGCTACAATGAGCAGTTCTTC. This codes for CSARDPAGLRYNEQFF.

The chain joins TRBV2 to TRBJ2-6; 8 nucleotides match TRBD1. The germline CDR1 and CDR2 sequences are SNHLY and FYNNEI. V was clipped by 8 bases and J by 0 bases; unmatched bases: 6. The CDR3 is 16 amino acids. The CDR3 DNA sequence: TGTGCCAGCGTTGCCAGGGGGCGCTCTGGGGCCAACGTCCTGACTTTC. Translation: CASVARGRSGANVLTF.

This sequence joins TRBV9 and TRBJ2-1, with 9 bases fitting TRBD2. Germline loops: CDR1 SGDLS, CDR2 YYNGEE. The V gene end was trimmed by 4 bases and the J gene end by 2 bases; junction bases not matched to a gene: 10. The CDR3 extends over 17 amino acids. CDR3 amino acids: CASSTHGGLATYNEQFF. The CDR3 DNA is TGTGCCAGCAGCACCCACGGGGGACTAGCTACCTACAATGAGCAGTTCTTC. The variable domain in full, with the rest retrieved from reference TRBV9 and TRBJ2-1, is DSGVTQTPKHLITATGQRVTLRCSPRSGDLSVYWYQQSLDQGLQFLIQYYNGEERAKGNILERFSAQQFPDLHSELNLSSLELGDSALYFCASSTHGGLATYNEQFFGPGTRLTVL.

With regard to this clonotype: At one of its ends the junction is not consistent with the germline gene, which may arise from a read error. This rearrangement joins TRBV24-1 to TRBJ1-1, with D possibly matching TRBD1 (5 bases). Germline values: CDR1 KGHDR, CDR2 SFDVKD. The CDR3 has 14 residues. In nucleotides, the CDR3 is TGTGCCACCAGTGATTCGTGGGGAGGGACTGAAACTTTCTTT. It translates to CATSDSWGGTETFF.